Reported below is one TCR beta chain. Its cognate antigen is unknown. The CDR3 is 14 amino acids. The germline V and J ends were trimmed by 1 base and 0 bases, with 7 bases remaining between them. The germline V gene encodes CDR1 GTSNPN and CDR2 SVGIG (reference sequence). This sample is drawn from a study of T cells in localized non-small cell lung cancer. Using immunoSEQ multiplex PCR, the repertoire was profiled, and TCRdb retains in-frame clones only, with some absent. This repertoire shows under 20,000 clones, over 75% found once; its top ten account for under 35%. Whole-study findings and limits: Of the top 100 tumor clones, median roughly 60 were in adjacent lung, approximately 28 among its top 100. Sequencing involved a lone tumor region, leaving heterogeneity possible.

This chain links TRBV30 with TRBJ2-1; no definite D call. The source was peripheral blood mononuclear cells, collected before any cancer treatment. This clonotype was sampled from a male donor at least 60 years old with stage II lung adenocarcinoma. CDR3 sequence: CAWSGMSSYNEQFF. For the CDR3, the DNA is TGTGCCTGGAGTGGAATGAGCTCCTACAATGAGCAGTTCTTC. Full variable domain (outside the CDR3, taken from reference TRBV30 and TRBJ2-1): SQTIHQWPATLVQPVGSPLSLECTVEGTSNPNLYWYRQAAGRGLQLLFYSVGIGQISSEVPQNLSASRPQDRQFILSSKKLLLSDSGFYLCAWSGMSSYNEQFFGPGTRLTVL.